Listed below are T cell receptor beta chains from one sample, sequenced in a study of T-cell memory formation after mild COVID-19. TCRdb used MiXCR to reprocess the 5' RACE reads, holding one entry per CDR3 protein. This table holds more than 85,000 distinct CDR3 sequences, roughly 11% found once. The sequenced sample was PBMCs or a T cell subset sorted from them (not recorded which). The receptors originated from a man between 18 and 29 years old who had mild COVID-19 (a few samples of this study predate the infection). Cell type and time point are not known. Both conserved end residues are part of each CDR3. Each record gives: clone size, V gene, J gene, D gene, CDR3 protein, CDR3 DNA. The D gene is left open where the match is weak. The size field is filled for only some rows; it gives once, few, many or a size class.

size: few; V: TRBV7-9; J: TRBJ2-2; D: .; CDR3: CASSPHTGELFF; DNA: TGTGCCAGCAGCCCACACACCGGGGAGCTGTTTTTT
size: .; V: TRBV4-2; J: TRBJ1-1; D: .; CDR3: CASSQEQGYKAFF; DNA: TGTGCCAGCAGCCAAGAACAGGGTTACAAAGCTTTCTTT
size: few; V: TRBV11-2; J: TRBJ2-7; D: TRBD2; CDR3: CASSLAGGAFYEQYF; DNA: TGTGCCAGCAGCTTAGCGGGGGGGGCCTTCTACGAGCAGTACTTC
size: .; V: TRBV6-2/TRBV6-3; J: TRBJ2-7; D: .; CDR3: CASSSVFSYEQYF; DNA: TGTGCCAGCAGTTCCGTTTTCTCCTACGAGCAGTACTTC
size: .; V: TRBV27; J: TRBJ2-4; D: TRBD2; CDR3: CASSLAGENIQYF; DNA: TGTGCCAGCAGCCTAGCGGGGGAAAACATTCAGTACTTC
size: .; V: TRBV13; J: TRBJ2-5; D: TRBD1; CDR3: CASSGPGQQETQYF; DNA: TGTGCCAGCAGCGGACCGGGACAGCAAGAGACCCAGTACTTC
size: few; V: TRBV12-3/TRBV12-4; J: TRBJ1-2; D: .; CDR3: CASSFYGFHYGYTF; DNA: TGTGCCAGCAGTTTTTACGGGTTTCACTATGGCTACACCTTC
size: .; V: TRBV20-1; J: TRBJ1-2; D: .; CDR3: CSAREDGRPNYGYTF; DNA: TGCAGTGCTAGGGAAGACGGACGACCTAACTATGGCTACACCTTC
size: few; V: TRBV7-7; J: TRBJ2-5; D: TRBD1; CDR3: CASSRTGGHLETQYF; DNA: TGTGCCAGCAGCCGGACAGGGGGCCACCTAGAGACCCAGTACTTC
size: few; V: TRBV5-1; J: TRBJ2-1; D: .; CDR3: CASSWPPSGNNEQFF; DNA: TGCGCCAGCAGCTGGCCCCCCTCAGGCAACAATGAGCAGTTCTTC
size: few; V: TRBV7-2; J: TRBJ2-7; D: .; CDR3: CASSHRQDYPYEQYF; DNA: TGTGCCAGCAGCCATCGGCAGGATTACCCCTACGAGCAGTACTTC
size: .; V: TRBV4-3; J: TRBJ1-3; D: .; CDR3: CASSQFSSGNTIYF; DNA: TGCGCCAGCAGCCAGTTTTCCTCTGGAAACACCATATATTTT
size: .; V: TRBV29-1; J: TRBJ1-2; D: TRBD1; CDR3: CSVGTDRGYTF; DNA: TGCAGCGTCGGGACAGACCGTGGCTACACCTTC
size: .; V: TRBV7-7; J: TRBJ2-5; D: TRBD2; CDR3: CASSRAGGPSETQYF; DNA: TGTGCTAGCAGCCGAGCGGGGGGTCCGTCGGAGACCCAGTACTTC
size: few; V: TRBV7-2; J: TRBJ2-5; D: .; CDR3: CASSLARGTQVGYETQYF; DNA: TGTGCCAGCAGCTTAGCGCGGGGCACCCAGGTGGGGTACGAGACCCAGTACTTC
size: .; V: TRBV13; J: TRBJ2-7; D: TRBD1; CDR3: CASSLGTGGSYEQYF; DNA: TGTGCCAGCAGCTTGGGGACAGGGGGGTCCTACGAGCAGTACTTC
size: .; V: TRBV14; J: TRBJ1-1; D: .; CDR3: CASSQEVSIGNTEAFF; DNA: TGTGCCAGCAGCCAAGAGGTTTCTATAGGAAATACTGAAGCTTTCTTT
size: few; V: TRBV20-1; J: TRBJ2-7; D: .; CDR3: CSACPRDNYEQYF; DNA: TGCAGTGCTTGCCCCCGGGACAACTACGAGCAGTACTTC
size: .; V: TRBV6-6; J: TRBJ2-1; D: .; CDR3: CASSFGTGTGYNEQFF; DNA: TGTGCCAGCAGTTTTGGGACCGGGACGGGGTACAATGAGCAGTTCTTC
size: .; V: TRBV4-1; J: TRBJ2-1; D: TRBD1; CDR3: CASSLHRGASYNEQFF; DNA: TGCGCCAGCAGCCTACACAGGGGAGCCTCCTACAATGAGCAGTTCTTC
size: few; V: TRBV6-5; J: TRBJ1-1; D: .; CDR3: CASSYSKSGEAFF; DNA: TGTGCCAGCAGTTACTCGAAGTCCGGGGAAGCTTTCTTT
size: many; V: TRBV6-2/TRBV6-3; J: TRBJ2-5; D: TRBD2; CDR3: CASSYSVGLAGERRETQYF; DNA: TGTGCCAGCAGTTACTCCGTTGGACTAGCGGGGGAAAGGAGGGAGACCCAGTACTTC
size: few; V: TRBV4-3; J: TRBJ1-3; D: .; CDR3: CASSPGVGNTIYF; DNA: TGCGCCAGCAGCCCAGGGGTTGGAAACACCATATATTTT
size: .; V: TRBV4-2; J: TRBJ1-5; D: .; CDR3: CASSQEVGPRPQHF; DNA: TGTGCCAGCAGCCAAGAGGTGGGCCCTCGGCCCCAGCATTTT
size: .; V: TRBV3-1; J: TRBJ2-1; D: .; CDR3: CASGSFNEQFF; DNA: TGTGCCAGCGGCTCGTTCAATGAGCAGTTCTTC
size: few; V: TRBV9; J: TRBJ1-6; D: .; CDR3: CASSLPAAIYNSPLHF; DNA: TGTGCCAGCAGCCTCCCGGCAGCGATTTATAATTCACCCCTCCACTTT
size: .; V: TRBV6-2/TRBV6-3; J: TRBJ2-7; D: .; CDR3: CASSYGGPRYEQYF; DNA: TGTGCCAGCAGTTACGGGGGGCCGAGATACGAGCAGTACTTC
size: .; V: TRBV4-3; J: TRBJ2-5; D: .; CDR3: CASSQDLTQETQYF; DNA: TGCGCCAGCAGCCAAGATCTGACTCAAGAGACCCAGTACTTC
size: few; V: TRBV7-2; J: TRBJ1-2; D: .; CDR3: CASSSPFLGTHYGYTF; DNA: TGTGCCAGCAGCTCCCCCTTTCTCGGGACACACTATGGCTACACCTTC
size: .; V: TRBV7-8; J: TRBJ1-5; D: TRBD1; CDR3: CASTWTDRDQPQHF; DNA: TGTGCCAGCACCTGGACCGACAGGGATCAGCCCCAGCATTTT
size: .; V: TRBV7-8; J: TRBJ2-7; D: TRBD2; CDR3: CASSRPRSGGYEQYF; DNA: TGTGCCAGCAGCCGCCCGAGAAGCGGGGGCTACGAGCAGTACTTC
size: many; V: TRBV12-3/TRBV12-4; J: TRBJ2-7; D: .; CDR3: CASSLGGGEQYF; DNA: TGTGCCAGCAGTTTAGGTGGAGGCGAGCAGTACTTC
size: few; V: TRBV14; J: TRBJ1-2; D: TRBD1; CDR3: CASSQAGQGYGYTF; DNA: TGTGCCAGCAGCCAGGCGGGACAGGGCTACGGCTACACCTTC
size: few; V: TRBV20-1; J: TRBJ2-3; D: .; CDR3: CSATGDPVADTQYF; DNA: TGCAGTGCAACCGGGGACCCGGTCGCCGATACGCAGTATTTT
size: .; V: TRBV4-1; J: TRBJ2-2; D: .; CDR3: CASSHPTGELFF; DNA: TGCGCCAGCAGCCACCCCACCGGGGAGCTGTTTTTT
size: .; V: TRBV9; J: TRBJ2-7; D: .; CDR3: CASSVGGELYEQYF; DNA: TGTGCCAGCAGCGTAGGAGGAGAACTCTACGAGCAGTACTTC
size: few; V: TRBV7-9; J: TRBJ1-1; D: TRBD1; CDR3: CASSFDRVHTEAFF; DNA: TGTGCCAGCAGCTTTGACAGGGTGCACACTGAAGCTTTCTTT
size: many; V: TRBV2; J: TRBJ2-1; D: .; CDR3: CASSPGAGYNEQFF; DNA: TGTGCCAGCAGCCCAGGTGCGGGCTACAATGAGCAGTTCTTC
size: few; V: TRBV28; J: TRBJ2-3; D: TRBD2; CDR3: CASSSILTSDSTDTQYF; DNA: TGTGCCAGCAGTTCGATTTTGACTAGCGACAGCACAGATACGCAGTATTTT
size: .; V: TRBV12-3/TRBV12-4; J: TRBJ1-5; D: .; CDR3: CASSPGRGQPQHF; DNA: TGTGCCAGCAGCCCCGGGCGAGGTCAGCCCCAGCATTTT
size: few; V: TRBV7-9; J: TRBJ2-1; D: .; CDR3: CASSFDPASYNEQFF; DNA: TGTGCCAGCAGCTTCGACCCGGCCTCCTACAATGAGCAGTTCTTC
size: few; V: TRBV6-6; J: TRBJ1-1; D: .; CDR3: CASSYSNRGLENTEAFF; DNA: TGTGCCAGCAGTTACTCGAATCGGGGCCTGGAGAACACTGAAGCTTTCTTT